The clone carrying this TCR beta chain turned up a few times. Germline CDR1 is SNHLY and CDR2 is FYNNEI. The CDR3 spans 15 residues. Trimming took 0 bases from V and 7 from J; bases not matched to a gene: 4. This record comes from a study of patients and donors after allogeneic stem cell transplantation. Via MiXCR, TCRdb re-called the RT-PCR reads, giving one row per CDR3 protein. The data contain about 110,000 distinct CDR3 sequences, 35% of them singletons. The TCR sequence derives from a human donor who was either an allogeneic HSCT recipient or a stem cell or donor lymphocyte infusion donor (not recorded which). It is not recorded whose cells these are; they may come from a transplant donor. The sample comprised blood, either unsorted or a sorted T cell fraction (not recorded which). V is TRBV2 and J is TRBJ1-4; 8 nucleotides line up with TRBD1. The CDR3 DNA reads as TGTGCCAGCAGTGAAGCGAGGGGGACAGGTGAAAAACTGTTTTTT. Its translation: CASSEARGTGEKLFF.